The entry that follows covers one T cell receptor (beta chain) sequence. Some clones are missing from TCRdb's copy, which holds only in-frame ones; the method was immunoSEQ multiplex PCR. The sample gives approximately 85,000 clones, about 93% of which show up once; around 0.25% is in the top ten. The data were taken from a study of technical replicates of blood from several donors. Trimming at V came to 2 bases and at J to 9 bases, leaving 14 bases not matched to a gene. This CDR3 contains 17 residues. Germline values: CDR1 SGHNT, CDR2 YYREEE (reference sequence). Sequencing was carried out using T cells isolated from PBMCs. This TCR was recovered from a human donor in good health. This chain joins TRBV5-4 and TRBJ2-1; TRBD2 matches at 10 bases. The CDR3 DNA follows: TGTGCCAGCAGCTTAAGACTAGCGGGTATTCTTGCCAGTGAGCAGTTCTTC. Translation gives CASSLRLAGILASEQFF.